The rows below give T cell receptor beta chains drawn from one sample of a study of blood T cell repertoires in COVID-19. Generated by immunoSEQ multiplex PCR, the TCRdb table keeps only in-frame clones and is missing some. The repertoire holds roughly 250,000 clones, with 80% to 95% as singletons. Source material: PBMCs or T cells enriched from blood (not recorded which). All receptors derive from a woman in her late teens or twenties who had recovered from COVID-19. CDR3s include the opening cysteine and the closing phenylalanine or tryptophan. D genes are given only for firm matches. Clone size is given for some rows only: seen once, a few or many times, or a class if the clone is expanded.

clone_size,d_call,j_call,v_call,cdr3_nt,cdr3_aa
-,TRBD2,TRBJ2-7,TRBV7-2,TGTGCCAGCAGCTTGGGACTAGCGACGAACTCCTACGAGCAGTACTTC,CASSLGLATNSYEQYF
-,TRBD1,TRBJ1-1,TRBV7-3,TGTGCCAGCAGTTTATTCCCGGGACAGGGTGAAGCTTTCTTT,CASSLFPGQGEAFF
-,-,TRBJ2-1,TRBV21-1,TGTGCCAGCAGCAAAATCGCCGGGACAGGGGAGTTGGAACCCTACAATGAGCAGTTCTTC,CASSKIAGTGELEPYNEQFF
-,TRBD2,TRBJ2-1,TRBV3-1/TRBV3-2,TGTGCCAGCAGGCAACTTCTAGCGGGAGTGGGCAATGAGCAGTTCTTC,CASRQLLAGVGNEQFF
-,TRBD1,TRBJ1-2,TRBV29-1,TGCAGCGTTGAAGAAACCGACAGGGGAGACTATGGCTACACCTTC,CSVEETDRGDYGYTF
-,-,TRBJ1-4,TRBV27,TGTGCCAACCTACAGTTCGGCGGGAAACTGTTTTTT,CANLQFGGKLFF
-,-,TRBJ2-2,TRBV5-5,TGTGCCAGCAGCTTGTACAAGAACACCGGGGAGCTGTTTTTT,CASSLYKNTGELFF
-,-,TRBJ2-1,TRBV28,TGTGCCAGCACCCTATCCATGCAGGGTGTCTCGCAGTTCTTC,CASTLSMQGVSQFF
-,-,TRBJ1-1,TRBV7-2,TGTGCCAGCAGCGTTAGCCAGGGGACATTTTTCTTT,CASSVSQGTFFF
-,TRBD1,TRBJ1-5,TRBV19,TGTGCCAGTGCACAGGGGAGTCAGCCCCAGCATTTT,CASAQGSQPQHF
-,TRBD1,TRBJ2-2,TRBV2,TGTGCCAGCAGGCCCGGGACAGGGGGAACCGGGGAGCTGTTTTTT,CASRPGTGGTGELFF
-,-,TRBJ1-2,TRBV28,TGTGCCAGCTCCCCCGCCAGGGGAGTAGCGGGCTACACCTTC,CASSPARGVAGYTF
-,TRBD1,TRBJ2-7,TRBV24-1,TGTCAGGCGAGGGACAGGGTTACATACGAGCAGTACTTC,CQARDRVTYEQYF
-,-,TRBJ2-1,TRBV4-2,TGTGCCAGCAGCCATCTCGACGGGAATTCCTACAATGAGCAGTTCTTC,CASSHLDGNSYNEQFF
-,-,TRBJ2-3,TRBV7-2,TGTGCCAGCAGCTGGGCCGGGGGGCCGGCAGATACGCAGTATTTT,CASSWAGGPADTQYF
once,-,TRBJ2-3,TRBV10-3,TGCCGCACATCGCGGGACTTGACAGATACGCAGTATTTT,CRTSRDLTDTQYF
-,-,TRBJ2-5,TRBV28,TGTGCCAGCAGTTTAGTCGGGTTGAGAGAGACCCAGTACTTC,CASSLVGLRETQYF
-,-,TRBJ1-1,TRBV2,TGTGCCAGCAGTGGAGGGAGCGTTGGTCTCACTGAAGCTTTCTTT,CASSGGSVGLTEAFF
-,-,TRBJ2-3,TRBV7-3,TGTGCCAGCAGCTTCGGTAGCGCAGATACGCAGTATTTT,CASSFGSADTQYF
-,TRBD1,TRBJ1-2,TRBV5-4,TGTGCCAGCAGCCGGACGGGACAGAAACTTGGCTACACCTTC,CASSRTGQKLGYTF
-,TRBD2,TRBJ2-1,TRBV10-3,TGTGCCATCACCCGACTAGCTGGTGAGCAGTTCTTC,CAITRLAGEQFF
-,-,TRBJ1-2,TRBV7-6,TGTGCCAGCAGCTTAGCTAGTAGGGTCTACAGGGTCGACAGTTTCAATAACTATGGCTACACCTTC,CASSLASRVYRVDSFNNYGYTF
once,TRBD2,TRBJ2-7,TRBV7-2,TGTGCCAGCAGCTTTTCTAGCGGGGGGGTTTCCTACGAGCAGTACTTC,CASSFSSGGVSYEQYF
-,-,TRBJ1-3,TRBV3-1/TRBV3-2,TGTGCCAGCAGCCACTTCAGGGGATCCTCTGGAAACACCATATATTTT,CASSHFRGSSGNTIYF
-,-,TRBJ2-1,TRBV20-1,TGCAGTGCTAGTTGGGGGGGCCTGTCAAATGAGCAGTTCTTC,CSASWGGLSNEQFF
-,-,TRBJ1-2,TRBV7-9,TGTGCCAGCAGCTTAGAGAGTACAGGCTATGGCTACACCTTC,CASSLESTGYGYTF
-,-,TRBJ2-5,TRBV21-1,TGTGCCAGCAGCAAAGCCCGGACAGGGAAAGAGACCCAGTACTTC,CASSKARTGKETQYF
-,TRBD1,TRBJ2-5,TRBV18,TGTGCCAGCTCACTCTTCCGGGACAGGGGTAGGGAGACCCAGTACTTC,CASSLFRDRGRETQYF